This record concerns one T cell receptor beta chain sequence. This CDR3 has 15 residues. Germline V CDR1 and CDR2: SGHTA, FQGTGA. V lost 3 bases, J lost 2 bases, and 7 bases stayed unmatched. Here immunoSEQ multiplex PCR was the method, and the copy in TCRdb shows in-frame clones only, minus some. The table lists approximately 150,000 clones, 75% to 90% of them singletons. This sample is part of a study of control samples from healthy donors and cancer patients. This TCR was recovered from a man aged 25 to 40 in good health. The sample taken for sequencing was blood. The chain carries TRBV7-3 and TRBJ2-7; 7 bases match TRBD1. Here the CDR3 reads CASSLEGGAPYEQYF. As DNA, the CDR3 is TGTGCCAGCAGCTTGGAAGGGGGCGCACCCTACGAGCAGTACTTC.